This T cell receptor (beta chain) was recorded in a study of shared clonotypes between healthy human individuals (dated by TCRdb to the early 2020s). At the level of the whole study: A few men and a couple of women, aged 18 to 49 years, made up the cohort. Per donor, three plates each were used for CD4 naive and CD4 memory, two for CD8 naive, and one for CD8 memory. To estimate repertoire size and how much clonotype sharing occurs between individuals, the study deeply sequenced the blood TCR repertoires of roughly 5 healthy adults. Different laboratories and diverse techniques were used to prepare libraries and sequence TCR repertoires, to increase sequencing depth and limit assay-specific biases. Between about 0.8 and 8.9 billion PBMCs per donor were obtained by leukapheresis. Paper-wide results and their limitations: Clonotypes shared by all four sorted-subset donors showed higher generation probabilities than non-shared clonotypes. Naive subsets generally had larger estimated clonotype richness than memory subsets did. Sampling was restricted to blood, and TCR repertoires in tissue are likely to differ from TCR repertoires in blood. Because the study included a small number of donors, the genetic and exposure-history diversity represented was limited. Approximately 5% of naive CD4, 3.5% of naive CD8, approximately 2.2% of memory CD4, and roughly 0.4% of memory CD8 clonotypes were shared across a few donors. Incomplete sequencing was indicated by rarefaction of sorted-subset datasets, despite the large sequencing depth. Based on pairwise subsampling, the degree of clonotype sharing among donors was expected to be affected by sequencing depth.

The donors were healthy, HIV-negative adults with no recently reported acute infections or vaccinations. Every donor was a Caucasian adult living in Nashville, Tennessee, USA. CD4+ T cells were enriched by magnetic negative selection; naive cells were then positively selected on CD45RA, and the negative fraction formed the memory subset. After blood collection by leukapheresis, PBMCs were isolated using Ficoll-Histopaque density gradient centrifugation and then cryopreserved in the vapor phase of liquid nitrogen. Analytical flow cytometry was used to check the purity and quantity of each magnetically sorted T cell population. From each sorted fraction, genomic DNA was isolated and quantified by UV absorbance on a Nanodrop 2000c. Using the deep immunoSEQ assay, TCR CDR3 regions were amplified from genomic DNA by multiplex PCR. For each cell subset, the extracted genomic DNA was distributed evenly across all wells of several immunoSEQ 96-well plates, and each plate served as one replicate. Each replicate PCR for sorted subsets received roughly 0.2 ug genomic DNA, equal to tens of thousands of T cell genomes. Purified libraries were quantified with a Qubit 3.0 fluorometer, sized on a Bioanalyzer 2100, and re-quantified with the KAPA Library Quantification kit. A separate single-read 150-cycle Illumina NextSeq 550 flow cell was used to sequence each immunoSEQ 96-well plate. Turning to the authors' computational methods: The immunoSEQ output contained only junctional sequences without quality scores, so filtering could not match that applied to full-length reads. To assign V/J genes and CDR3, sequences were annotated using PyIR, a Python wrapper for IgBLAST v1.9, with IMGT germline references. Reads with weak V/J assignments (E-value above 1e-6), missing CDR3, stop codons, out-of-frame junctions, or ambiguous translated residues were removed. V3J clonotypes were defined as sequences sharing the same inferred V gene, J gene, and CDR3 amino acid sequence. To compute the percentage overlap between repertoires, the number of shared unique clonotypes was divided by the size of the smaller repertoire. Three approaches were used to assess repertoire richness: RTK rarefaction, the Chao1 estimator, and Recon v2.1 estimates of unobserved clonotypes. Generation probabilities for all TCRbeta clonotypes obtained by the gDNA method from a handful of donors were computed using OLGA. As stored in TCRdb, this immuneACCESS dataset retains in-frame rearrangements with V and J assigned. A fraction of the clones does not appear; measured against another copy, unresolved V genes explain less than half of the discrepancy, and the remainder lacks a known reason. V and J calls and clone size are given by that table; D and trimming were obtained from the DNA. The table for this sample lists under 2.5 million clones; 80% to 95% of them were counted only once. Clones ranked in the top ten supply 0.37% of the sample.

V loses 3 bases at its end and J loses 3 bases; junction bases beyond the gene matches: 7. The CDR3 starts with the cysteine, ends with the phenylalanine, and has 15 residues. Solely the CDR3 DNA is kept, with 45 bases framed from the first base. Reading the germline V gene gives CDR1 SGDLS and CDR2 YYNGEE. In the case of this clone: Which antigen it targets is not known. Base qualities were left out, and no much larger clone turns up one base away.

The sample consisted of naive CD4+ T cells from PBMCs. The cell subset or site label, as the study defines it: CD45RA+ positively selected. The chain links TRBV9 with TRBJ1-1, and 8 bases in between align with TRBD1. The sequence derives from a young man in good health. Some clones in this sample may be carry-over from other donors' samples. The CDR3 region reads CASSGTGRLDTEAFF. The bases read TGTGCCAGCAGCGGGACAGGGAGGTTGGACACTGAAGCTTTCTTT.